This T cell receptor (beta chain) derives from a study of blood T cell repertoires in COVID-19. Across the study: Acute-phase and convalescent COVID-19 samples originated in the United States, Italy and Spain. Sources were T cells, B-cell-depleted T cells, or PBMCs; the material itself was cDNA or gDNA.

The CDR3 runs to 17 residues. Trimming cost V 0 bases and J 5 bases; bases outside gene matches: 3. The germline CDR1 and CDR2 sequences are SGHVS and FQNEAQ. In the study's own analysis: By means of reference gene primer amplification, nucleated cell counts were estimated. Sequencing used immunoSEQ multiplex PCR; TCRdb keeps in-frame clones, though not all of them. Clone size and V and J calls were adopted from that table, with D and trimming inferred from the DNA. The data contain about 190,000 clones, approximately 86% of them singletons. The material sequenced was peripheral blood. The chain links TRBV7-8 to TRBJ2-1; TRBD2 agrees at 14 bases. The TCR comes from a man between 65 and 85 years old with active or convalescent COVID-19. The DNA of the CDR3 is TGTGCCAGCAGCTTAGCCCCGGGACTAGCGGGGGACAATGAGCAGTTCTTC. This sequence encodes CASSLAPGLAGDNEQFF.